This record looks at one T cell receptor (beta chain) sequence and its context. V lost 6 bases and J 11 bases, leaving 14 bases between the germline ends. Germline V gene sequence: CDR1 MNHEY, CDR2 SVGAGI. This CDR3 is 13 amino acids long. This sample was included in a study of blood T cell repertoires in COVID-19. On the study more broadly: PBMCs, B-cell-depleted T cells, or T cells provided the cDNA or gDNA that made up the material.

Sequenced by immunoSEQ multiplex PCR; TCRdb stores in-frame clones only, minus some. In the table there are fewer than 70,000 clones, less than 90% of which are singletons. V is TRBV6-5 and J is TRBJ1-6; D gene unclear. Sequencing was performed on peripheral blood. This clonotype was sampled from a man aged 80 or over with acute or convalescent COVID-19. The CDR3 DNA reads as TGTGCCAGCAGCCTAGGGAGTTCTGCACCCCTCCACTTT. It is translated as CASSLGSSAPLHF.